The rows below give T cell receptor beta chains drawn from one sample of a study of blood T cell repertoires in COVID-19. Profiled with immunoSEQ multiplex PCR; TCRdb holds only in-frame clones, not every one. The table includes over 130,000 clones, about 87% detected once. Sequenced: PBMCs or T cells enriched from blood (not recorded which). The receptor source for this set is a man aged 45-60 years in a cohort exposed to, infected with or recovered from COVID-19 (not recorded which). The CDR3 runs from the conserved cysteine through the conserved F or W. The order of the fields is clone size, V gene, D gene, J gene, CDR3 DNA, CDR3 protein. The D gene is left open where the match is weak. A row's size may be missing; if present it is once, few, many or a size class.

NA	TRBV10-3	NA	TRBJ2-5	TGTGCCATCAGTCCTGGACAGAGAGAGACCCAGTACTTC	CAISPGQRETQYF
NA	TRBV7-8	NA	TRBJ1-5	TGTGCCAGCAGCTTAGGGGCCGTTCTCAATCAGCCCCAGCATTTT	CASSLGAVLNQPQHF
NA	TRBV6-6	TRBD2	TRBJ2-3	TGTGCCAGCAGTTACGGGCTAGCGGGAGTTGGAGATACGCAGTATTTT	CASSYGLAGVGDTQYF
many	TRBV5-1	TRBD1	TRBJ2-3	TGCGCCAGCAGCCTTGGACAGGGGGGACTCACAGATACGCAGTATTTT	CASSLGQGGLTDTQYF
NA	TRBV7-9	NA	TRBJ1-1	TGTGCCAGCAGCGACGGTCAGCGGGACACTGAAGCTTTCTTT	CASSDGQRDTEAFF
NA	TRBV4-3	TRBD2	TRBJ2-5	TGCGCCAGCAGCCAAGATGAGGGCGGGGGGACCCAGTACTTC	CASSQDEGGGTQYF
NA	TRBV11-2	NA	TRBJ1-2	TGTGCCAGCAGCACCTCGACATTCTCTAACTATGGCTACACCTTC	CASSTSTFSNYGYTF
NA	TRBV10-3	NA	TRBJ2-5	TGTGCCATCAGTGGACAACCCCAAGAGACCCAGTACTTC	CAISGQPQETQYF
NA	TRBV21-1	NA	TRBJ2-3	TGTGCCAGCAGCAAAGCGCAAACTAGCGGGGGTAGCACAGATACGCAGTATTTT	CASSKAQTSGGSTDTQYF
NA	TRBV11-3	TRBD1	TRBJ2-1	TGTGCCAGCAGCGTATCAACCCCAGGGGGCGCGAATGATGAGCAGTTCTTC	CASSVSTPGGANDEQFF
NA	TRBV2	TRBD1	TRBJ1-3	TGTGCCAGCAGTGGAGGACAGGGGAGAGGAAACACCATATATTTT	CASSGGQGRGNTIYF
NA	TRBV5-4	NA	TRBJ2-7	TGTGCCAGCAGCTTGATGAGCTCCTACGAGCAGTACTTC	CASSLMSSYEQYF
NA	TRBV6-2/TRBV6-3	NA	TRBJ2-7	TGTGCCAGCAGTTTCGCGGGGCCGACCTACGAGCAGTACTTC	CASSFAGPTYEQYF
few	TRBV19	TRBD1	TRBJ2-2	TGTGCCAGTAGTATAGGGTCAGGACAGGCCGGGGAGCTGTTTTTT	CASSIGSGQAGELFF
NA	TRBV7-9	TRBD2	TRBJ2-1	TGTGCCAGCAGCATCCTAGCGGGGTACAATGAGCAGTTCTTC	CASSILAGYNEQFF
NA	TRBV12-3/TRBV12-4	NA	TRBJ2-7	TGTGCCAGCAGTTTAAATACCTACGAGCAGTACTTC	CASSLNTYEQYF
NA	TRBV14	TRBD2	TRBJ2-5	TGTGCCAGCAGCCAAGATTATAGCGGGAGGGCCGTAGGAGAGACCCAGTACTTC	CASSQDYSGRAVGETQYF
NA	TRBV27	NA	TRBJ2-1	TGTGCCAGCAGTTTCCAGAATCCTAGCTCCTACAATGAGCAGTTCTTC	CASSFQNPSSYNEQFF
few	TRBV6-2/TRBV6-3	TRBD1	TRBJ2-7	TGTGCCAGCAGTTACTCGAGGGACAGCTCCTACGAGCAGTACTTC	CASSYSRDSSYEQYF
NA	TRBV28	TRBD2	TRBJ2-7	TGTGCCAGCAGTATTACTAGCGGGAGTAGCTACGAGCAGTACTTC	CASSITSGSSYEQYF
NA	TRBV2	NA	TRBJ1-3	TGTGCCAGCAGATTGAGCTCTGGAAACACCATATATTTT	CASRLSSGNTIYF
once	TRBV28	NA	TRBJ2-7	TGTGCCAGCAGTCCCTTGATGGGAGCCTACGAGCAGTACTTC	CASSPLMGAYEQYF
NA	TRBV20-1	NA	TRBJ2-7	TGCAGTGGGGGGGACCGTTACGAGCAGTACTTC	CSGGDRYEQYF